The 17 T cell receptor beta chains listed next were all sequenced from one sample in a study of control samples from healthy donors and cancer patients. Method: immunoSEQ multiplex PCR; TCRdb's copy keeps in-frame clones and lacks some. The table lists fewer than 65,000 clones, over 70% of them singletons, with roughly a tenth in the top ten. The sample comprised blood. The receptors here all came from a man aged 70-80 years in good health.

This chain joins TRBV7-9 and TRBJ2-1; D not resolved. CDR3 length: 14 residues. Germline CDR1 and CDR2: SEHNR and FQNEAQ (reference sequence). Trimming pared 0 bases from V and 5 bases from J, leaving 8 bases between. The CDR3 sequence is CASSLASADNEQFF. The CDR3 DNA follows: TGTGCCAGCAGCTTAGCCTCCGCGGACAATGAGCAGTTCTTC. The whole variable domain, filled in from reference TRBV7-9 and TRBJ2-1, reads DTGVSQNPRHKITKRGQNVTFRCDPISEHNRLYWYRQTLGQGPEFLTYFQNEAQLEKSRLLSDRFSAERPKGSFSTLEIQRTEQGDSAMYLCASSLASADNEQFFGPGTRLTVL.

The CDR3 reads CASKSTGDYNEQFF. The CDR3 DNA reads as TGTGCCAGCAAGTCGACAGGGGATTACAATGAGCAGTTCTTC. The rearrangement links TRBV6-6 to TRBJ2-1; 8 bases map to TRBD1. V shed 7 bases and J 4 bases; nucleotides not matched to a gene: 6. The CDR3 extends over 14 amino acids. CDR1 and CDR2 from the germline V gene are MNHNY and SVGAGI (reference sequence).

This clone was counted once. The chain is built from TRBV9 and TRBJ2-5; D gene uncertain. Per germline, CDR1 SGDLS and CDR2 YYNGEE. The CDR3 is 14 residues long. V was cut by 0 bases and J by 0 bases, with 6 bases left in between. The CDR3 sequence: CASSVDDYQETQYF. The DNA for the CDR3 is TGTGCCAGCAGCGTAGACGACTACCAAGAGACCCAGTACTTC.

A few counts support this clone. V usage is TRBV6-6 and J usage is TRBJ2-7; maybe TRBD2 (5 bases). Germline assignment: CDR1 MNHNY and CDR2 SVGAGI (reference sequence). The CDR3 is made up of 14 amino acids. V lost 0 bases, J lost 2 bases, and 8 bases lay in between. This chain's CDR3 is CASSYSSGAYEQYF. DNA for the CDR3: TGTGCCAGCAGTTACTCGTCCGGGGCCTACGAGCAGTACTTC.

The chain links TRBV7-2 to TRBJ2-1; D is uncertain. Germline values: CDR1 SGHTA, CDR2 FQGNSA. CDR3 length: 13 residues. V was pared by 2 bases and J by 3 bases, with 5 bases between. The CDR3 coding sequence is TGTGCCAGCAGCTTAAACGACTACAATGAGCAGTTCTTC. Its protein is CASSLNDYNEQFF.

V usage is TRBV5-1 and J usage is TRBJ2-5; D is unclear. The CDR3 spans 11 residues. CDR1 is SGHRS, CDR2 YFSETQ, per germline. The V end lost 6 bases, the J end lost 4 bases, and 7 bases lay between the germline ends. CDR3 DNA: TGCGCCAGCAAGGGTGGAGAGACCCAGTACTTC. Protein: CASKGGETQYF.

The table lists this clone with a few counts. The J gene is TRBJ2-1, the V gene TRBV7-9; a weak D match, TRBD1 (6 bases). Germline CDR1 reads SEHNR; CDR2 reads FQNEAQ (reference sequence). The CDR3 is made up of 12 amino acids. V was cut by 1 base and J by 10 bases, with 8 bases left in between. The CDR3 spells CASSLVGTEQFF. CDR3 nucleotide sequence: TGTGCCAGCAGCTTAGTAGGGACAGAGCAGTTCTTC.

This clone was counted between two and nine times. The J gene is TRBJ2-3, the V gene TRBV2; D assignment may be TRBD1 or TRBD2 (6 bases each). Trimming cost V 4 bases and J 3 bases, with 14 bases left between them. CDR3 length: 15 amino acids. The germline gives CDR1 SNHLY, CDR2 FYNNEI. The CDR3 nucleotides are TGTGCCAGCAGTGGGGGGGCAGGGTCAACAGATACGCAGTATTTT. Translation: CASSGGAGSTDTQYF.

This clone was detected once. The V and J genes are TRBV7-8 and TRBJ2-5, with D uncertain. V lost 2 bases and J 4 bases, leaving 2 bases between the germline ends. Germline V gene lookup returns CDR1 SGHVS and CDR2 FQNEAQ. There are 11 residues in the CDR3. CDR3: CASSLSETQYF. CDR3 nucleotides: TGTGCCAGCAGCTTATCAGAGACCCAGTACTTC.

The chain couples TRBV4-2 to TRBJ2-1; 13 bases match TRBD2. V shed 5 bases and J 7 bases; nucleotides not matched to a gene: 5. CDR3 length: 15 amino acids. Germline V gene sequence: CDR1 LGHNA, CDR2 YNFKEQ. CDR3 in amino acids: CASSSGLAGLNEQFF. The CDR3 bases are TGTGCCAGCAGCTCGGGACTAGCGGGACTAAATGAGCAGTTCTTC.

This chain joins TRBV2 and TRBJ1-5; D remains ambiguous. The V end was cut by 4 bases, the J end by 4 bases, with 14 bases between. The CDR3 length is 15 residues. Per germline, CDR1 SNHLY and CDR2 FYNNEI. The CDR3 DNA is TGTGCCAGCAGTGTTGGGAGGGTTGGGAATCAGCCCCAGCATTTT. Protein: CASSVGRVGNQPQHF.

Only one count was recorded for this clone. CDR3 nucleotide sequence: TGTGCCAGCAGTTTAGGGACTAGCAAGAGTGAGCAGTTCTTC. Protein product: CASSLGTSKSEQFF. The V and J genes are TRBV28 and TRBJ2-1, with TRBD2 identical over 9 bases. This CDR3 has 14 residues. Trimming at V came to 2 bases and at J to 9 bases, leaving 5 bases not matched to a gene. The germline CDR1 and CDR2 sequences are MDHEN and SYDVKM.

The V gene is TRBV3-1 (or the pseudogene TRBV3-2), the J gene TRBJ1-3, with 8 bases aligning to TRBD1. This CDR3 is built from 17 residues. V lost 6 bases to trimming and J lost 3 bases; unmatched junction nucleotides: 13. CDR1 is LGHDT and CDR2 is YNNKEL in the germline V gene (reference sequence). CDR3 coding DNA: TGTGCCAGCAGTAGGACCTACGGACAGGGTGGTGGAAACACCATATATTTT. Translation: CASSRTYGQGGGNTIYF.

A few counts support this clone. The V gene is TRBV5-6, the J gene TRBJ2-5, with 8 bases that match TRBD2. Germline lookup yields CDR1 SGHDT and CDR2 YYEEEE. Trimming took 6 bases from V and 4 from J; bases not matched to a gene: 20. The CDR3 loop spans 18 amino acids. The CDR3 nucleotides are TGTGCCAGCATCAACTGGAGGCTAGCGGGTGGTAAGGGAGAGACCCAGTACTTC. Its translation is CASINWRLAGGKGETQYF.

The chain has TRBV30 and TRBJ2-7, with TRBD1 matching over 7 bases. The CDR3 contains 17 residues. The V and J ends lost 4 bases and 2 bases, in that order; junction bases with no gene match: 17. CDR1 is GTSNPN and CDR2 is SVGIG in the germline V gene (reference sequence). CDR3 nucleotide sequence: TGTGCCTGGACTAGGAACAGGGGACATCCTAATCCCTACGAGCAGTACTTC. This translates into CAWTRNRGHPNPYEQYF.

The chain joins TRBV5-6 to TRBJ1-4; D is perhaps TRBD1 (5 bases). The CDR3 runs to 15 residues. Trimming shortened V by 0 bases and J by 7 bases, and 13 bases separated the two germline ends. Germline V CDR1 and CDR2: SGHDT, YYEEEE. CDR3 DNA sequence: TGTGCCAGCAGCTTGGCAGGGCCCGCAAGTGAAAAACTGTTTTTT. It specifies CASSLAGPASEKLFF.

This sequence joins TRBV5-1 and TRBJ1-1; D remains ambiguous. CDR3 length equals 14 residues. Trimming left V 0 bases short and J 1 base short, with 7 bases between. Germline CDR1 reads SGHRS; CDR2 reads YFSETQ. CDR3 in amino acids: CASSLERANTEAFF. CDR3 DNA sequence: TGCGCCAGCAGCTTGGAGAGGGCGAACACTGAAGCTTTCTTT.